This T cell receptor beta chain was profiled in a study of CXCR3-negative and CXCR3-positive naive CD8 T cells. Study outcomes and limitations: Researchers report that CXCR3-positive naive cells carry more hydrophobic TRB CDR3s than CXCR3-negative naive cells.

Germline CDR1 reads SNHLY; CDR2 reads FYNNEI. CDR3 length equals 13 residues. UMI-labeled TRB cDNA libraries were prepared by 5' RACE. Each CDR3 protein gets one entry in TCRdb, which reprocessed the 5' RACE reads and gives no DNA. The listing contains just under 65,000 distinct CDR3 sequences. A word on this clonotype: No antigen is known for it.

The V gene is TRBV2, the J gene TRBJ2-7; TCRdb designates TRBD2, a call that cannot be tested without DNA. The sequenced sample consisted of naive CXCR3+ CD8+ T cells from blood. Subset in this sample: CD45RO-CCR7+CD27+CD95- naive CD8+ T cells expressing CXCR3 (TNR3+). This receptor was taken from a human donor in good health. Some clones in this sample may be carry-over from other donors' samples. The CDR3 protein is CASTGRSTYEQYF.